Each of the 27 T cell receptor beta chains below was sequenced from the same sample in a study of cytomegalovirus exposure and HLA in healthy donors. The PCR contained 60 Vbeta and 13 Jbeta primers. Sequenced by immunoSEQ multiplex PCR; TCRdb stores in-frame clones only, minus some. The top ten hold around 2.3% of the sample, which has 150,000 to 200,000 clones, 75% to 85% seen once. Specimen: PBMCs. The receptor source for this set is a woman between 50 and 59 years old in good health and CMV-seronegative.

The V and J genes are TRBV18 and TRBJ2-2; 13 positions agree with TRBD2. With V trimmed by 6 bases and J by 1 base, 11 bases remained unmatched. The CDR3 covers 19 residues. Germline values: CDR1 KGHSH, CDR2 LQKENI. The CDR3 DNA is TGTGCCAGCTCTCTAGCGGGGACTAGCGGGACTAAGAACACCGGGGAGCTGTTTTTT. It codes for CASSLAGTSGTKNTGELFF. Combining the CDR3 with reference TRBV18 and TRBJ2-2 gives the whole variable domain NAGVMQNPRHLVRRRGQEARLRCSPMKGHSHVYWYRQLPEEGLKFMVYLQKENIIDESGMPKERFSAEFPKEGPSILRIQQVVRGDSAAYFCASSLAGTSGTKNTGELFFGEGSRLTVL.

This chain links TRBV19 with TRBJ2-1; 7 bases line up with TRBD2. V lost 5 bases, J lost 1 base, and 11 bases stayed unmatched. This CDR3 spans 17 amino acids. Germline V CDR1 and CDR2: LNHDA, SQIVND (reference sequence). CDR3 DNA: TGTGCCAGTAGTCTACGGACGGGGGGAAAGTCCTACAATGAGCAGTTCTTC. Its translation is CASSLRTGGKSYNEQFF.

The genes are TRBV5-1 and TRBJ2-5; 12 nucleotides match TRBD1. The J call is doubtful: the DNA matches TRBJ2-7 better. The germline gives CDR1 SGHRS, CDR2 YFSETQ. The CDR3 contains 15 residues. In DNA, the CDR3 is TGCGCCAGCAGTCCCACGGGACAGGGGGCCCACGAGCAGTACTTC. This codes for CASSPTGQGAHEQYF.

The chain joins TRBV9 to TRBJ2-3, with D unclear. Per the germline V gene, CDR1 is SGDLS and CDR2 is YYNGEE. V lost 4 bases and J lost 6, with 12 bases in between. This CDR3 is built from 13 residues. This CDR3 reads CASSTQAWDTQYF. In DNA form, the CDR3 reads TGTGCCAGCAGCACCCAGGCCTGGGATACGCAGTATTTT.

This clone was recorded only once. The chain combines TRBV5-4 with TRBJ2-5; D may be TRBD2 (7 bases). Germline CDR1 reads SGHNT; CDR2 reads YYREEE (reference sequence). The CDR3 has 18 amino acids. The V end was cut by 3 bases, the J end by 5 bases, with 26 bases between. CDR3 bases: TGTGCCAGCAGCTCCCCGGCGGCTAGCGGCGGTAGGGGGGAGACCCAGTACTTC. It specifies CASSSPAASGGRGETQYF.

This chain joins TRBV10-2 and TRBJ2-5; 13 nucleotides align to TRBD2. The end of the DNA is better explained by TRBJ2-7, so the J call may be wrong. CDR1 is WSHSY and CDR2 is SAAADI in the germline V gene. The CDR3 has 15 amino acids. CDR3 in amino acids: CASRPGTSGAYEQYF. DNA of the CDR3: TGCGCCAGCAGACCCGGGACTAGCGGGGCCTACGAGCAGTACTTC.

J is TRBJ2-5 and V is TRBV19; 10 bases line up with TRBD2. The CDR3 is 16 residues long. Germline V CDR1 and CDR2: LNHDA, SQIVND (reference sequence). The V and J ends lost 6 bases and 4 bases, in that order; junction bases with no gene match: 11. CDR3 in DNA: TGTGCCAGTAGCCAGCTAGCGGGAGTTGAGGGAGAGACCCAGTACTTC. This encodes CASSQLAGVEGETQYF.

The V gene is TRBV28, the J gene TRBJ1-1; tentatively, D is TRBD1 (6 bases). Germline loops: CDR1 MDHEN, CDR2 SYDVKM. The V end lost 5 bases, the J end lost 3 bases, and 13 bases lay between the germline ends. This CDR3 has 14 amino acids. Written as DNA, the CDR3 is TGTGCCAGCAGTCCCCCCAGGGGTTACACTGAAGCTTTCTTT. This translates into CASSPPRGYTEAFF.

Here the CDR3 reads CASRTAGGYTF. The CDR3 bases are TGTGCCAGCAGGACGGCGGGTGGCTACACCTTC. This chain links TRBV6-5 with TRBJ1-2, with D hard to call. Germline-derived CDR1 and CDR2 are MNHEY and SVGAGI. The ends were cut back, 6 bases at V and 7 bases at J, with 9 bases in the middle. The CDR3 is 11 residues long.

The rearrangement uses TRBV27 and TRBJ1-1; no clear D. Germline CDR1 is MNHEY and CDR2 is SMNVEV (reference sequence). The CDR3 is 16 residues long. V lost 6 bases and J lost 1, with 18 bases in between. The CDR3 region has the DNA TGTGCCAGCAGAGTCATGACTAACGCTCGGAACACTGAAGCTTTCTTT. Its protein product is CASRVMTNARNTEAFF.

This clone appeared once. The rearrangement joins TRBV28 to TRBJ1-2; 7 bases agree with TRBD1. The germline CDR1 and CDR2 sequences are MDHEN and SYDVKM. CDR3 length: 14 amino acids. V lost 5 bases, J lost 4 bases, and 7 bases stayed unmatched. The CDR3 DNA follows: TGTGCCAGCAGTGCACAGAGGGGGCTCTATGGCTACACCTTC. This codes for CASSAQRGLYGYTF.

Concerning this clone itself: A junction boundary mismatches the germline segment, possibly from a read error. The chain employs TRBV7-9 and TRBJ2-1; maybe TRBD2 (5 bases). Germline CDR1 reads SEHNR; CDR2 reads FQNEAQ (reference sequence). This CDR3 has 14 amino acids. CDR3 loop: CSSSLATEYNEQFF. DNA of the CDR3: TGTTCCAGCAGCTTAGCGACTGAGTACAATGAGCAGTTCTTC.

With respect to this clone: The germline gene is not matched at one end of the junction; a read error may be the cause. This chain uses TRBV5-1 with TRBJ2-2, with D perhaps matching TRBD1 (6 bases). The CDR3 runs to 17 residues. CDR1 is SGHRS and CDR2 is YFSETQ in the germline V gene. This chain's CDR3 is CASGFSLQGANTGELFF. In DNA form, the CDR3 reads TGCGCCAGCGGCTTTAGCCTACAGGGCGCGAACACCGGGGAGCTGTTTTTT.

V is TRBV7-9 and J is TRBJ2-1; 13 bases map to TRBD2. In germline, CDR1 is SEHNR, CDR2 FQNEAQ (reference sequence). Losses at the gene ends were 6 bases for V and 5 bases for J; bases not matched to a gene: 1. The CDR3 is 14 amino acids. The CDR3 region is CASRTSGRNNEQFF. CDR3 DNA sequence: TGTGCCAGCAGGACTAGCGGGAGGAACAATGAGCAGTTCTTC.

This clone was counted a single time. V usage is TRBV28 and J usage is TRBJ2-3; 9 positions agree with TRBD2. Looked up from germline, CDR1 is MDHEN and CDR2 is SYDVKM. Germline trimming cut 4 bases from V and 7 bases from J; bases unmatched to any gene: 9. This CDR3 contains 15 residues. Here the CDR3 reads CASSSYSGSTHTQYF. The DNA of the CDR3 is TGTGCCAGCAGTTCGTATAGCGGGAGTACTCATACGCAGTATTTT.

This clone appeared a single time. This chain uses TRBV4-1 with TRBJ2-2, with 14 bases matching TRBD2. Per germline, CDR1 MGHRA and CDR2 YSYEKL. This CDR3 has 18 residues. After removal of 4 bases from V and 5 bases from J, the junction contained 9 bases not matched to a gene. The chain's CDR3 is CASSPTGTSGGLTGELFF. Written as DNA, the CDR3 is TGCGCCAGCAGCCCCACCGGGACTAGCGGGGGCCTAACCGGGGAGCTGTTTTTT.

V is TRBV7-3 and J is TRBJ2-1; TRBD2 matches 11 bases. Germline loops: CDR1 SGHTA, CDR2 FQGTGA. The CDR3 consists of 16 residues. Trimming took 4 bases from V and 3 from J; bases not matched to a gene: 5. The CDR3 DNA reads as TGTGCCAGCAGCTCGCCGGGACTAGCGGACTACAATGAGCAGTTCTTC. Its protein product is CASSSPGLADYNEQFF. Supplemented by reference TRBV7-3 and TRBJ2-1, the full variable domain reads GAGVSQTPSNKVTEKGKYVELRCDPISGHTALYWYRQSLGQGPEFLIYFQGTGAADDSGLPNDRFFAVRPEGSVSTLKIQRTERGDSAVYLCASSSPGLADYNEQFFGPGTRLTVL.

This rearrangement joins TRBV6-4 to TRBJ1-1; tentatively, D is TRBD1 (5 bases). From germline, CDR1 is MRHNA and CDR2 SNTAGT. V was shortened by 0 bases and J by 0 bases, with 8 bases between the two germline ends. There are 15 residues in the CDR3. CDR3 sequence: CASSDSAGLNTEAFF. The CDR3 DNA sequence: TGTGCCAGCAGTGACTCCGCAGGGCTGAACACTGAAGCTTTCTTT.

The chain uses TRBV4-1 and TRBJ1-4; 10 nucleotides match TRBD1. The CDR3 totals 16 residues. Trimming took 7 bases from V and 2 from J; bases not matched to a gene: 7. Germline lookup yields CDR1 MGHRA and CDR2 YSYEKL. The CDR3 DNA reads TGCGCCAGCAACGAGGACAGGGGGGTTACTAATGAAAAACTGTTTTTT. Residues: CASNEDRGVTNEKLFF.

The chain has TRBV7-9 and TRBJ2-7; TRBD1 agrees at 7 bases. V shed 2 bases, J shed 4 bases, and the junction held 11 bases outside the gene matches. Germline V gene sequence: CDR1 SEHNR, CDR2 FQNEAQ (reference sequence). There are 16 residues in the CDR3. The CDR3 coding sequence is TGTGCCAGCAGCTTACCGGCACAGGGGTCCAGGTACGAGCAGTACTTC. Amino acid sequence: CASSLPAQGSRYEQYF.

The V gene is TRBV29-1, the J gene TRBJ1-1; D is possibly TRBD1 (6 bases). The CDR3 sequence is 13 residues long. V dropped 6 bases and J dropped 0 bases, with 11 bases sitting between them. Germline-derived CDR1 and CDR2 are SQVTM and ANQGSEA. The chain's CDR3 is CSVYRDMNTEAFF. CDR3 DNA: TGCAGCGTCTACAGGGATATGAACACTGAAGCTTTCTTT.

V gene TRBV7-2 combines with J gene TRBJ2-1; weak D call: TRBD1 (6 bases). The CDR3 runs 15 residues. Trimming pared 4 bases from V and 0 bases from J, leaving 10 bases between. Germline V CDR1 and CDR2: SGHTA, FQGNSA. CDR3 nucleotide sequence: TGTGCCAGCAGCTACAGGGTAGGCTCCTACAATGAGCAGTTCTTC. Its protein product is CASSYRVGSYNEQFF.

The rearrangement uses TRBV9 and TRBJ2-2; D is undetermined. The germline V and J ends were trimmed by 0 bases and 5 bases, with 2 bases remaining between them. The length of the CDR3 is 12 residues. From germline, CDR1 is SGDLS and CDR2 YYNGEE. CDR3 coding DNA: TGTGCCAGCAGCGTAGTAACCGGGGAGCTGTTTTTT. Amino acids: CASSVVTGELFF.

V is TRBV15 and J is TRBJ1-2; no firm D call. Germline V gives CDR1 LNHNV, CDR2 YYDKDF (reference sequence). This CDR3 is built from 13 residues. The V gene lost 2 bases and the J gene lost 2 bases, with 6 bases spanning the gap. The CDR3 loop is CATSRSENYGYTF. CDR3 sequence (DNA): TGTGCCACCAGCAGATCTGAGAACTATGGCTACACCTTC.

This chain links TRBV5-1 with TRBJ2-3; the match to TRBD1 covers 7 bases. The CDR3 is made up of 15 amino acids. Per germline, CDR1 SGHRS and CDR2 YFSETQ. V shed 5 bases, J shed 0 bases, and the junction held 6 bases outside the gene matches. The CDR3 here is CASRKTGDSTDTQYF. DNA of the CDR3: TGCGCCAGCAGGAAAACAGGGGACAGCACAGATACGCAGTATTTT.

CDR3 protein: CASSLTGTGAGAFF. For the CDR3, the DNA is TGTGCCAGCAGCTTAACCGGGACAGGGGCTGGAGCTTTCTTT. The chain couples TRBV7-2 to TRBJ1-1, with 10 bases that match TRBD1. Germline CDR1 is SGHTA and CDR2 is FQGNSA. J lost 10 bases, V lost 2 bases, and 7 bases had no gene match. The CDR3 has 14 residues.

J is TRBJ2-7 and V is TRBV5-1; 10 bases fit TRBD2. Germline assignment: CDR1 SGHRS and CDR2 YFSETQ. V shed 2 bases and J 7 bases; nucleotides not matched to a gene: 6. This CDR3 is built from 14 residues. The CDR3 loop reads CASSFLAGDGEQYF. The CDR3 DNA sequence: TGCGCCAGCAGCTTTCTAGCGGGAGATGGGGAGCAGTACTTC. Full variable domain (missing parts from reference TRBV5-1 and TRBJ2-7): KAGVTQTPRYLIKTRGQQVTLSCSPISGHRSVSWYQQTPGQGLQFLFEYFSETQRNKGNFPGRFSGRQFSNSRSEMNVSTLELGDSALYLCASSFLAGDGEQYFGPGTRLTVT.